The 6 T cell receptor beta chains in this list originate from one sample, sequenced in a study of Ad26.COV2.S vaccination and SARS-CoV-2 variants. Clones were sequenced by immunoSEQ multiplex PCR, and TCRdb holds only the in-frame ones, with some missing. Among just over 350,000 clones listed, around 84% were seen once. Treatment of the sample: some 19 received Ad26.COV2.S at low or high dose, single or two shots; several received placebo; per-sample allocation not given. Day 63 after the first vaccine or placebo injection was the time point for sampling. The sequences come from peripheral blood, collected in a trial of Ad26.COV2.S vaccine versus placebo. Receptors originate from a person between 18 and 59 years old who received the Ad26.COV2.S COVID-19 vaccine or a placebo.

The chain recombines TRBV2 with TRBJ2-1, with a weak D call TRBD2 (6 bases). The CDR3 is made up of 16 amino acids. V was shortened by 3 bases and J by 3 bases, with 15 bases between the two germline ends. CDR1 and CDR2 from the germline V gene are SNHLY and FYNNEI. In nucleotides, the CDR3 is TGTGCCAGCAGTGACGACCGGGACTCCAACTACAATGAGCAGTTCTTC. This codes for CASSDDRDSNYNEQFF.

The sample holds a few counts of this clone. The chain recombines TRBV12-3 or TRBV12-4 with TRBJ2-2; D is undetermined. The CDR3 has 13 residues. The V end lost 3 bases, the J end lost 6 bases, and 8 bases lay between the germline ends. CDR3 loop: CASSFFSAGELFF. The CDR3 DNA reads TGTGCCAGCAGTTTTTTCAGCGCCGGGGAGCTGTTTTTT.

This chain links TRBV6-4 with TRBJ1-3; the D gene is possibly TRBD1 (6 bases). This CDR3 has 15 amino acids. The V end was cut by 6 bases, the J end by 4 bases, with 16 bases between. Germline CDR1 is MRHNA and CDR2 is SNTAGT. The chain's CDR3 is CASSPGGASGNTIYF. CDR3 nucleotides: TGTGCCAGCAGCCCCGGGGGGGCATCGGGAAACACCATATATTTT.

This clone has ten or more counts. V usage is TRBV14 and J usage is TRBJ2-2, with unresolved D. The CDR3 has 13 residues. CDR1 and CDR2 from the germline V gene are SGHDN and FVKESK. V lost 4 bases to trimming and J lost 6 bases, with 9 bases between them. CDR3 loop: CASSLASPGELFF. The DNA of the CDR3 is TGTGCCAGCAGCCTAGCCTCCCCCGGGGAGCTGTTTTTT.

Remarks on this clone: Sequence at one end of the junction differs from germline and may be a read error. The chain carries TRBV7-2 and TRBJ2-1; TRBD1 aligns across 8 bases. CDR1 and CDR2 (germline): SGHTA, FQGNSA. This CDR3 region has 13 residues. This chain's CDR3 is CASSLETGVGMVF. DNA for the CDR3: TGTGCCAGCAGCTTAGAGACAGGGGTCGGCATGGTCTTC.

V is TRBV4-1 and J is TRBJ2-3; 9 nucleotides align to TRBD1. The CDR3 length is 15 residues. Germline assignment: CDR1 MGHRA and CDR2 YSYEKL. The V gene end was trimmed by 5 bases and the J gene end by 4 bases; junction bases not matched to a gene: 7. The CDR3 sequence is CASSDRDRAADTQYF. CDR3 coding DNA: TGCGCCAGCAGCGACCGGGACAGGGCCGCAGATACGCAGTATTTT.